A selection of T cell receptor beta chains follows, all from one sample in a study of identical twins. TCRdb independently ran MiXCR on the 5' RACE reads; one entry per CDR3 protein. The sample contains some 500,000 distinct CDR3 sequences, 12% to 15% of which appear only once. These same data were also listed under a study on yellow fever vaccine responses in identical twins.

The sample taken for sequencing was CD4+ T cells sorted from blood. The receptor source for this set is a woman between 18 and 30 years old in good health. The CDR3 runs from the conserved cysteine through the conserved F or W. The order of the fields is CDR3 DNA, CDR3 protein, J gene, clone size, V gene, D gene. The D gene is left open where the match is weak. Size is omitted from some rows. Given values are once, few, many or a class for expanded clones.

TGTGCCAGCAGCTTAAGCGGAAGCTCCTACGAGCAGTACTTC | CASSLSGSSYEQYF | TRBJ2-7 | many | TRBV5-1 | -
TGTGCCAGCAGCTTAGTGGCTAGCGGGGCGACCGGGGAGCTGTTTTTT | CASSLVASGATGELFF | TRBJ2-2 | many | TRBV7-2 | TRBD2
TGCGCCAGCAGCCAAGCTCGAAACACCGGGGAGCTGTTTTTT | CASSQARNTGELFF | TRBJ2-2 | - | TRBV5-1 | -
TGCGCCAGCAGCCTGGGGACAGGGAAGGTAGCAGATACGCAGTATTTT | CASSLGTGKVADTQYF | TRBJ2-3 | few | TRBV5-1 | TRBD1
TGTGCCAGCAGTGTATCCGGGACAGGAGATGAAAAACTGTTTTTT | CASSVSGTGDEKLFF | TRBJ1-4 | - | TRBV2 | TRBD1
TGTGCCAGCAGTGAAGCCGCAGGAAGAGACACAGATACGCAGTATTTT | CASSEAAGRDTDTQYF | TRBJ2-3 | - | TRBV2 | -
TGTGCCAGCAGTAGCCAGCGGGCGCTAGCCTATACGCAGTATTTT | CASSSQRALAYTQYF | TRBJ2-3 | - | TRBV12-3/TRBV12-4 | -
TGTGCCAGCAGCCTTACCTTTCCCACCGGGGAGCTGTTTTTT | CASSLTFPTGELFF | TRBJ2-2 | few | TRBV14 | -
TGTGCCAGCAACCCTTCGAAGGGAGGCAATGAGCAGTTCTTC | CASNPSKGGNEQFF | TRBJ2-1 | few | TRBV3-1 | -
TGTGCCAGCAGCTTAGTAAGGGCGGGAGAAAATGAGCAGTTCTTC | CASSLVRAGENEQFF | TRBJ2-1 | few | TRBV7-2 | TRBD2
TGTGCCAGCAGCTTAAGCTCCCTCAACGTGAATGAGCAGTTCTTC | CASSLSSLNVNEQFF | TRBJ2-1 | few | TRBV7-2 | -
TGTGCCAGCAGCCAATCCCGTTCCGTTGGGGCCAACGTCCTGACTTTC | CASSQSRSVGANVLTF | TRBJ2-6 | few | TRBV3-1 | -
TGTGCCAGCAGTTTATTGCATACAGGGGAGTATGGCTACACCTTC | CASSLLHTGEYGYTF | TRBJ1-2 | - | TRBV12-3/TRBV12-4 | TRBD1
TGTGCCAGCAGCCAGTACTTTTCACTAGCGGGCTTTTACAATGAGCAGTTCTTC | CASSQYFSLAGFYNEQFF | TRBJ2-1 | few | TRBV4-2 | TRBD2
TGCAGTGCTAGAAGTATTCGGCAGGGGGCGAACACCGGGGAGCTGTTTTTT | CSARSIRQGANTGELFF | TRBJ2-2 | - | TRBV20-1 | TRBD1
TGTGCCAGCAGTATAGCGGAAAGCTACAATGAGCAGTTCTTC | CASSIAESYNEQFF | TRBJ2-1 | many | TRBV6-1 | -
TGTGCCAGCAGCCAAGACTCTAGCAATCAGCCCCAGCATTTT | CASSQDSSNQPQHF | TRBJ1-5 | many | TRBV3-1 | -
TGTGCCAGCAGTGAAGGACTGTGGAACATTCAGTACTTC | CASSEGLWNIQYF | TRBJ2-4 | once | TRBV6-1 | -
TGTGCCAGCAGCAAATGGCTGTACACCGGGGAGCTGTTTTTT | CASSKWLYTGELFF | TRBJ2-2 | - | TRBV21-1 | -
TGTGCCAGCAGCCAAGATCGACCACATAATTCACCCCTCCACTTT | CASSQDRPHNSPLHF | TRBJ1-6 | few | TRBV14 | -
TGTGCCAGCAGCTCCCTGGCAAGACTAGCGGGACTCTACGAGCAGTACTTC | CASSSLARLAGLYEQYF | TRBJ2-7 | few | TRBV27 | TRBD2
TGTGCCAGCAGCTTAGCTTCCGCGGAAGCCTCGACCTACGAGCAGTACTTC | CASSLASAEASTYEQYF | TRBJ2-7 | few | TRBV7-9 | -
TGTGCCAGCAGCTTGGACAGGGGGCAAAGTGGCTACACCTTC | CASSLDRGQSGYTF | TRBJ1-2 | - | TRBV7-2 | TRBD1
TGCAGCGTTGATATAGCCGGGACTAGCATAGAGCAGTTCTTC | CSVDIAGTSIEQFF | TRBJ2-1 | - | TRBV29-1 | TRBD2
TGTGCCAGCAGCGTAGCTGGCGGGACGAATAACCAAGAGACCCAGTACTTC | CASSVAGGTNNQETQYF | TRBJ2-5 | - | TRBV9 | -
TGTGCCAGCAGTTACTCAGGGTTTGGATCCTACAATGAGCAGTTCTTC | CASSYSGFGSYNEQFF | TRBJ2-1 | few | TRBV6-2/TRBV6-3 | -
TGTGCCAGCAGGCGGGGAAACATTCAGTACTTC | CASRRGNIQYF | TRBJ2-4 | many | TRBV5-1 | -
TGTGCCAGCGCTAGGGAGGGCCGGACCGGGGAGCTGTTTTTT | CASAREGRTGELFF | TRBJ2-2 | many | TRBV12-3/TRBV12-4 | TRBD2
TGTGCCAGCAGCTTTACACGGGGGGCCTTCACAGATACGCAGTATTTT | CASSFTRGAFTDTQYF | TRBJ2-3 | once | TRBV7-2 | -
TGTGCCAGCAGTTTCGGCAGGGGGCAGGTCTACGAGCAGTACTTC | CASSFGRGQVYEQYF | TRBJ2-7 | - | TRBV12-3/TRBV12-4 | TRBD1
TGTGCCAGCAGTGTCGACCAAGGGGCTGGGAATGAGCAGTTCTTC | CASSVDQGAGNEQFF | TRBJ2-1 | few | TRBV6-4 | -
TGTGCTAGCAGCTTAGCGTCTAGCGGGAGGGCAAATGAGCAGTTCTTC | CASSLASSGRANEQFF | TRBJ2-1 | many | TRBV7-7 | TRBD2
TGTGCCAGCAGCCAAAGTGACTCCCAAGAGACCCAGTACTTC | CASSQSDSQETQYF | TRBJ2-5 | - | TRBV3-1 | -
TGTGCCGCCCTCCCCCAGCGGGGGACAGATACGCAGTATTTT | CAALPQRGTDTQYF | TRBJ2-3 | few | TRBV28 | TRBD2
TGTGCCAGCAGAGCTGGGGTGAGCTCCTACAATGAGCAGTTCTTC | CASRAGVSSYNEQFF | TRBJ2-1 | - | TRBV6-1 | -
TGCGCCAGCAGCCAAGAAGCCGCGGGGTCGAACACCGGGGAGCTGTTTTTT | CASSQEAAGSNTGELFF | TRBJ2-2 | - | TRBV4-3 | -
TGTGCCAGCTCACCAGGCGCGGGACAGGGAGAATTACGCTTC | CASSPGAGQGELRF | TRBJ2-7 | - | TRBV18 | TRBD1
TGCAGTGCTAGAGATTTTCCGCGGGGGGAGCAGTTCTTC | CSARDFPRGEQFF | TRBJ2-1 | - | TRBV20-1 | TRBD2
TGTGCCAGCAGTTACTCCCCCGCTCGGGGCGGGAGGGCTGTCGAGCAGTACTTC | CASSYSPARGGRAVEQYF | TRBJ2-7 | - | TRBV6-5 | TRBD2
TGTGCCATCAGTGAGGGGCCTAGTGGAATGTTGACAGATACGCAGTATTTT | CAISEGPSGMLTDTQYF | TRBJ2-3 | few | TRBV10-3 | -
TGTGCCAGCAGTGAATCAGGGACGGAGACCCAGTACTTC | CASSESGTETQYF | TRBJ2-5 | - | TRBV25-1 | -
TGCAGTGCTAATCCAACGGACAGGGGCACCTACGAGCAGTACTTC | CSANPTDRGTYEQYF | TRBJ2-7 | many | TRBV20-1 | TRBD1
TGTGCCCTCCGAATTCAGGGCGAGCAGTTCTTC | CALRIQGEQFF | TRBJ2-1 | - | TRBV27 | -
TGCGCCAGCAGCCAGGACAGGGACGATAGAGGGTACGAGCAGTACTTC | CASSQDRDDRGYEQYF | TRBJ2-7 | - | TRBV4-3 | TRBD1
TGTGCCAGCAATTCGTTAAGGGGTCTTACCGGGGAGCTGTTTTTT | CASNSLRGLTGELFF | TRBJ2-2 | - | TRBV28 | -
TGTGCCAGCAGCGTAGCTAGCGGGAGCCAGGGAGAGACCCAGTACTTC | CASSVASGSQGETQYF | TRBJ2-5 | - | TRBV11-2 | TRBD2